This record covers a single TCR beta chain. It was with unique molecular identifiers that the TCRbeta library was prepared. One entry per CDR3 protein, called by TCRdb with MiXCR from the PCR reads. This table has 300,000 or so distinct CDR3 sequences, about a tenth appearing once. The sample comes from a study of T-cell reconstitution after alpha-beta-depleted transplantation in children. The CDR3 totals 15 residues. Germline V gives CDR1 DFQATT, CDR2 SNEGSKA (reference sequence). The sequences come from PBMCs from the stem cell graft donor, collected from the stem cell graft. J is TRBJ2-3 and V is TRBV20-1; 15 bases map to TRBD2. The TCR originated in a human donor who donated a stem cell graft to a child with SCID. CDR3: CSPGTSGGTTDTQYF. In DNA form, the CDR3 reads TGCAGCCCTGGGACTAGCGGGGGGACCACAGATACGCAGTATTTT.